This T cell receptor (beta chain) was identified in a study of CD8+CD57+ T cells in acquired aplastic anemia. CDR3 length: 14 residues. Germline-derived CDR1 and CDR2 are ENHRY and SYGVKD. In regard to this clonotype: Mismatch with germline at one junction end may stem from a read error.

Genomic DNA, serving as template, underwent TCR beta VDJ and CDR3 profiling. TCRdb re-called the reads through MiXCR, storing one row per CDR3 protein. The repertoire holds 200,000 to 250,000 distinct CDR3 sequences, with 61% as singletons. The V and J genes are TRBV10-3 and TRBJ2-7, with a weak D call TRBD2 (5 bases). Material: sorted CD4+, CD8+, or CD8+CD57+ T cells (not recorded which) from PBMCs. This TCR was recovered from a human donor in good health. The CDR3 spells CASSYSLPGNEQYF. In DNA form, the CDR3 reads TGTGCCAGCAGTTACTCGCTGCCCGGGAACGAGCAGTACTTC.